The 19 T cell receptor beta chains listed next were all sequenced from one sample in a study of blood T cell repertoires in COVID-19. Sequencing used immunoSEQ multiplex PCR; TCRdb keeps in-frame clones, though not all of them. The sample records 200,000 to 300,000 clones, 85% to 90% being singletons. What was sequenced was peripheral blood. These TCRs come from an elderly man with acute or convalescent COVID-19.

The chain uses TRBV19 and TRBJ2-7; a possible D gene is TRBD2 (5 bases). V dropped 0 bases and J dropped 5 bases, with 11 bases sitting between them. The germline CDR1 and CDR2 sequences are LNHDA and SQIVND (reference sequence). This CDR3 has 14 amino acids. The CDR3 DNA follows: TGTGCCAGTAGTATAGATCGGGGTCGGGACGAGCAGTACTTC. Translated: CASSIDRGRDEQYF.

This clone came up once. The V and J genes are TRBV19 and TRBJ1-5, with a tentative D call TRBD1 (5 bases). The germline V gene has CDR1 LNHDA and CDR2 SQIVND (reference sequence). The CDR3 spans 15 residues. V was shortened by 6 bases and J by 2 bases, with 14 bases between the two germline ends. DNA of the CDR3: TGTGCCAGTAGCACGATAGGGGATGGCAATCAGCCCCAGCATTTT. As protein: CASSTIGDGNQPQHF.

This sequence joins TRBV28 and TRBJ1-5; D remains unclear. CDR3 size: 12 residues. Germline loops: CDR1 MDHEN, CDR2 SYDVKM. Trimming shortened V by 4 bases and J by 9 bases, and 10 bases separated the two germline ends. The CDR3, as DNA: TGTGCCAGCAGTTGGTATAGCATGCCCCAGCATTTT. It encodes CASSWYSMPQHF.

The table lists this clone with a count of one. This chain uses TRBV6-6 with TRBJ1-5; tentative D call: TRBD1 (6 bases). The V and J ends lost 5 bases and 6 bases respectively, with 17 bases between them. The CDR3 is 15 amino acids. The germline V gene encodes CDR1 MNHNY and CDR2 SVGAGI (reference sequence). The CDR3 DNA is TGTGCCAGCAGTCTCACACAGGGTCCAGGTCAGCCCCAGCATTTT. Amino acid sequence: CASSLTQGPGQPQHF.

The V and J genes are TRBV6-5 and TRBJ1-5; 8 nucleotides match TRBD1. V dropped 5 bases and J dropped 1; count of bases not matched to a gene: 4. This CDR3 comprises 15 residues. The germline V gene encodes CDR1 MNHEY and CDR2 SVGAGI. The CDR3 DNA follows: TGTGCCAGCAGTCGGGACAGGCTAAGCAATCAGCCCCAGCATTTT. Encoded protein: CASSRDRLSNQPQHF.

This clone appeared once. The chain combines TRBV7-2 with TRBJ2-3; 8 bases are shared with TRBD2. Unmatched junction bases numbered 6, after V lost 3 bases and J lost 4 bases. The CDR3 runs 15 residues. From germline, CDR1 is SGHTA and CDR2 FQGNSA. The CDR3 is CASSLNGGEADTQYF. The DNA for the CDR3 is TGTGCCAGCAGCTTGAACGGGGGGGAGGCAGATACGCAGTATTTT.

The V gene is TRBV7-9, the J gene TRBJ2-3, with 8 bases that match TRBD2. The CDR3 is 15 residues long. Germline V lookup: CDR1 SEHNR, CDR2 FQNEAQ (reference sequence). The V and J ends lost 5 bases and 2 bases, in that order; junction bases with no gene match: 6. Written as DNA, the CDR3 is TGTGCCAGCAGCACCGGGACTAGTGACACAGATACGCAGTATTTT. Protein sequence: CASSTGTSDTDTQYF.

This rearrangement joins TRBV7-8 to TRBJ2-1; D gene unclear. V gave up 2 bases and J gave up 12 bases, with 11 bases separating them. Germline V CDR1 and CDR2: SGHVS, FQNEAQ. This CDR3 has 12 amino acids. The CDR3 loop reads CASSLLEFGQFF. As DNA, the CDR3 is TGTGCCAGCAGCTTATTGGAGTTCGGGCAGTTCTTC.

The rearrangement joins TRBV5-1 to TRBJ1-4, with a weak D call TRBD1 (6 bases). V was clipped by 0 bases and J by 0 bases, with 12 bases between them. Germline V gives CDR1 SGHRS, CDR2 YFSETQ. This CDR3 region has 17 residues. CDR3 loop: CASSLAAGAATNEKLFF. DNA for the CDR3: TGCGCCAGCAGCTTGGCAGCAGGGGCCGCAACTAATGAAAAACTGTTTTTT.

J is TRBJ2-2 and V is TRBV24-1, with TRBD2 matching over 12 bases. This CDR3 has 18 residues. The J segment lost 0 bases and the V segment lost 3 bases, leaving 4 bases of the junction unmatched. CDR1 and CDR2 from the germline V gene are KGHDR and SFDVKD. DNA for the CDR3: TGTGCCACCAGTGATCCCGGGACTAGCGGGCCGAACACCGGGGAGCTGTTTTTT. Its protein is CATSDPGTSGPNTGELFF.

The chain links TRBV28 to TRBJ1-2; D is undetermined. Germline loops: CDR1 MDHEN, CDR2 SYDVKM. V lost 6 bases, J lost 4 bases, and 9 bases lay in between. This CDR3 has 12 residues. The CDR3 loop reads CASSLLGYGYTF. In DNA form, the CDR3 reads TGTGCCAGCAGCCTCCTAGGCTATGGCTACACCTTC.

This chain joins TRBV7-2 and TRBJ1-3; D is uncertain. The CDR3 consists of 14 residues. CDR1 SGHTA and CDR2 FQGNSA come from the germline V gene. Trimming removed 1 base at V and 4 bases at J, with 8 bases between. CDR3 DNA: TGTGCCAGCAGCTTAGGAGTAAGCGGAAACACCATATATTTT. It specifies CASSLGVSGNTIYF.

This rearrangement joins TRBV10-3 to TRBJ1-1; 7 nucleotides agree with TRBD1. The V and J ends lost 5 bases and 0 bases, in that order; junction bases with no gene match: 6. CDR1 and CDR2 from the germline V gene are ENHRY and SYGVKD. The CDR3 has 15 amino acids. CDR3 residues: CAISLQGKMNTEAFF. Here the CDR3 DNA reads TGTGCCATCAGTCTACAGGGGAAAATGAACACTGAAGCTTTCTTT.

The chain joins TRBV7-2 to TRBJ2-7; 9 bases map to TRBD2. The CDR3 loop spans 14 amino acids. Germline V gene sequence: CDR1 SGHTA, CDR2 FQGNSA. V was pared by 3 bases and J by 4 bases, with 4 bases of the junction left unmatched. CDR3 DNA sequence: TGTGCCAGCAGCTTTAATCTAGCGGGATACGAGCAGTACTTC. It is translated as CASSFNLAGYEQYF.

A few counts support this clone. The chain is built from TRBV19 and TRBJ1-5; 7 bases are a match to TRBD1. Germline loops: CDR1 LNHDA, CDR2 SQIVND (reference sequence). J was trimmed by 0 bases and V by 6 bases; bases with no gene match: 5. The CDR3 sequence is 15 residues long. The CDR3 is CASSRGQYSNQPQHF. CDR3 nucleotide sequence: TGTGCCAGTAGCCGGGGACAGTATAGCAATCAGCCCCAGCATTTT.

The V gene is TRBV9, the J gene TRBJ1-4, with D unclear. With 2 bases removed from V and 4 bases from J, the gap between germline ends came to 12 bases. The length of the CDR3 is 15 residues. Germline V gene sequence: CDR1 SGDLS, CDR2 YYNGEE. Here the CDR3 DNA reads TGTGCCAGCAGCGTGAGGGCATCCGATAATGAAAAACTGTTTTTT. As protein: CASSVRASDNEKLFF.

The rearrangement uses TRBV12-3 or TRBV12-4 and TRBJ2-3; 12 nucleotides agree with TRBD2. This CDR3 has 13 amino acids. V dropped 6 bases and J dropped 6; count of bases not matched to a gene: 1. The CDR3 region is CASRGTSGDTQYF. In DNA, the CDR3 is TGTGCCAGCAGGGGGACTAGCGGGGATACGCAGTATTTT.

Only a few counts were recorded for this clone. The V gene is TRBV9, the J gene TRBJ1-2, with 8 nucleotides matching TRBD1. Germline V gives CDR1 SGDLS, CDR2 YYNGEE. Trimming at V came to 3 bases and at J to 4 bases, leaving 5 bases not matched to a gene. The CDR3 consists of 14 residues. Here the CDR3 DNA reads TGTGCCAGCAGCGCCCGGGACAGGCTCTATGGCTACACCTTC. Its protein product is CASSARDRLYGYTF. The full variable domain, completed using reference TRBV9 and TRBJ1-2, is DSGVTQTPKHLITATGQRVTLRCSPRSGDLSVYWYQQSLDQGLQFLIQYYNGEERAKGNILERFSAQQFPDLHSELNLSSLELGDSALYFCASSARDRLYGYTFGSGTRLTVV.

This chain links TRBV3-1 (or the pseudogene TRBV3-2) with TRBJ2-1, with 8 bases aligning to TRBD2. The germline V gene has CDR1 LGHDT and CDR2 YNNKEL (reference sequence). The length of the CDR3 is 19 residues. Germline trimming cut 2 bases from V and 0 bases from J; bases unmatched to any gene: 12. DNA of the CDR3: TGTGCCAGCAGCCAATTGGCGGGGGGTCACGAGAGCTCCTACAATGAGCAGTTCTTC. Protein product: CASSQLAGGHESSYNEQFF.